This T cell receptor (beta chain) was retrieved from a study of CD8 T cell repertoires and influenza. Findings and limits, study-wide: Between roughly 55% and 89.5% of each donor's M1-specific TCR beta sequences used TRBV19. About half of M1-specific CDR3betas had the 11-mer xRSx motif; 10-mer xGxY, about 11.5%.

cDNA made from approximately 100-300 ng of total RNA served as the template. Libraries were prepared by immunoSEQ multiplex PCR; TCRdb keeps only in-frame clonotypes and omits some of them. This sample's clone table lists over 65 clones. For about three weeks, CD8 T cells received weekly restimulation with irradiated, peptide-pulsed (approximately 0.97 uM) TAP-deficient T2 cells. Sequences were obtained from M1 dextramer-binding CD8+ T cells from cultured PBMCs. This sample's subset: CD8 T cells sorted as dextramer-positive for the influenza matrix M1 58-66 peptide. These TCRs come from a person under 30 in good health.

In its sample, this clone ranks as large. Written as DNA, the CDR3 is TGTGCCAGTAGCGGGAGGGCCAGTAATGAGCAGTTCTTC. Translated, it gives CASSGRASNEQFF. V and J are TRBV19 and TRBJ2-1, with 8 bases matching TRBD2. Germline assignment: CDR1 LNHDA and CDR2 SQIVND (reference sequence). Losses at the gene ends were 6 bases for V and 7 bases for J; bases not matched to a gene: 5. The CDR3 consists of 13 residues.